This TCR beta chain was retrieved from a study of T cell changes during pregnancy in multiple sclerosis. Data came from immunoSEQ multiplex PCR; TCRdb stores just in-frame clones and leaves some out. The sample lists fewer than 70,000 clones, around 87% occurring once. The CDR3 length is 19 residues. Per germline, CDR1 SGHTA and CDR2 FQGNSA. V shed 4 bases and J 1 base; nucleotides not matched to a gene: 16. Sample: peripheral blood from another person, used as feeder cells. The receptor's source is a human donor whose cells served as feeder cells for cultures in a pregnancy study. The rearrangement links TRBV7-2 to TRBJ2-3, with TRBD1 identical over 8 bases. DNA of the CDR3: TGTGCCAGCAGCTCACGGGACAGGAGAGGTGGGGCCCGCACAGATACGCAGTATTTT. Protein: CASSSRDRRGGARTDTQYF. The full variable domain, its missing parts supplied by reference TRBV7-2 and TRBJ2-3, is GAGVSQSPSNKVTEKGKDVELRCDPISGHTALYWYRQSLGQGLEFLIYFQGNSAPDKSGLPSDRFSAERTGGSVSTLTIQRTQQEDSAVYLCASSSRDRRGGARTDTQYFGPGTRLTVL.